The 10 T cell receptor beta chains below all came from one sample that was sequenced in a study of cytomegalovirus exposure and HLA in healthy donors. Primers for the PCR totalled 60 Vbeta and 13 Jbeta. Only in-frame clones appear in the TCRdb table, and some are missing; sequencing was by immunoSEQ multiplex PCR. The sample carries some 80,000 clones, 78% recorded once. Sequenced material: PBMCs. These receptors came from a man aged 18 to 35 in good health and CMV-seropositive.

The genes are TRBV6-1 and TRBJ1-1, with a possible D match to TRBD1 (6 bases). Trimming took 7 bases from V and 5 from J, leaving 14 bases between them. The CDR3 runs 13 residues. CDR1 MNHNS and CDR2 SASEGT come from the germline V gene. CDR3 sequence (DNA): TGTGCCAGCATCCTCAAGAGGGGGACTGAAGCTTTCTTT. Protein product: CASILKRGTEAFF.

The CDR3 here is CSVVAGGTGELFF. The CDR3 DNA reads TGCAGCGTTGTTGCGGGAGGGACCGGGGAGCTGTTTTTT. This chain uses TRBV29-1 with TRBJ2-2; TRBD2 matches at 9 bases. This CDR3 is built from 13 residues. The V gene's germline CDR1 is SQVTM and CDR2 ANQGSEA. J gave up 5 bases and V 4 bases, and 2 bases lay outside the gene matches.

The chain links TRBV2 to TRBJ2-7; D may be TRBD2 (6 bases). The germline V gene has CDR1 SNHLY and CDR2 FYNNEI. CDR3 size: 15 residues. Trimming removed 6 bases from V and 1 base from J, with 16 bases in between. CDR3 sequence: CASRDLSGSSYEQYF. The CDR3 bases are TGTGCCAGCAGGGACCTATCCGGGAGTTCCTACGAGCAGTACTTC.

DNA of the CDR3: TGTGCCAGCTCACCAAGGGACAGGTTATCGGGAAACACCATATATTTT. This encodes CASSPRDRLSGNTIYF. V is TRBV18 and J is TRBJ1-3; 8 bases align to TRBD1. Germline V lookup: CDR1 KGHSH, CDR2 LQKENI. Losses at the gene ends were 2 bases for V and 4 bases for J; bases not matched to a gene: 7. The CDR3 covers 16 residues.

A single count supports this clone. The genes are TRBV6-5 and TRBJ2-7, with D uncertain. CDR1 MNHEY and CDR2 SVGAGI come from the germline V gene. The V end lost 0 bases, the J end lost 2 bases, and 11 bases lay between the germline ends. The CDR3 has 15 amino acids. This CDR3 reads CASSYSSHQTYEQYF. CDR3 DNA: TGTGCCAGCAGTTACTCATCCCATCAGACCTACGAGCAGTACTTC.

This chain links TRBV4-1 with TRBJ1-2; the match to TRBD1 covers 8 bases. The CDR3 consists of 16 residues. Germline CDR1 reads MGHRA; CDR2 reads YSYEKL. With V trimmed by 3 bases and J by 4 bases, 10 bases remained unmatched. The chain's CDR3 is CASSQGRQGHRYGYTF. CDR3 sequence (DNA): TGCGCCAGCAGCCAGGGCCGACAGGGGCATCGCTATGGCTACACCTTC.

This clone was seen a few times. V usage is TRBV5-1 and J usage is TRBJ2-1; D might be TRBD2 (6 bases). The germline V and J ends were trimmed by 4 bases and 6 bases, with 11 bases remaining between them. Germline lookup yields CDR1 SGHRS and CDR2 YFSETQ. The CDR3 extends over 13 amino acids. The CDR3 nucleotides read TGCGCCAGCAGCGGGGGGACTTTCAATGAGCAGTTCTTC. Its translation: CASSGGTFNEQFF.

This clone is a singleton in its sample. The gene calls are TRBV23-1 and TRBJ2-7; D is unresolved. TRBV23-1 is filed as an ORF, its function uncertain. CDR3 length: 14 amino acids. Trimming took 0 bases from V and 0 from J, leaving 6 bases between them. CDR3 in amino acids: CASSQSCLSYEQYF. CDR3 bases: TGCGCCAGCAGTCAATCGTGTCTCTCCTACGAGCAGTACTTC.

The rearrangement uses TRBV5-1 and TRBJ2-1; 8 positions match TRBD1. CDR1 is SGHRS and CDR2 is YFSETQ in the germline V gene. The CDR3 runs to 14 residues. The J segment lost 5 bases and the V segment lost 3 bases, leaving 4 bases of the junction unmatched. CDR3 coding DNA: TGCGCCAGCAGCTGGACAGGGTGGGACAATGAGCAGTTCTTC. As protein: CASSWTGWDNEQFF.

The genes are TRBV2 and TRBJ2-2, with 8 bases matching TRBD1. CDR1 SNHLY and CDR2 FYNNEI come from the germline V gene. CDR3 length: 15 amino acids. Trimming at V came to 5 bases and at J to 3 bases, leaving 5 bases not matched to a gene. CDR3: CASSIGQGYTGELFF. DNA of the CDR3: TGTGCCAGCAGTATAGGACAGGGCTACACCGGGGAGCTGTTTTTT.